One TCR beta chain is described in this entry. Its cognate antigen is unknown. The PCR employed 60 Vbeta primers together with 13 Jbeta primers. The assay was immunoSEQ multiplex PCR, and TCRdb's table has in-frame clones only and misses some. The repertoire holds about 200,000 clones, more than 75% seen once, with 1.5% to 2% in the top ten. The data stem from a study of cytomegalovirus exposure and HLA in healthy donors. There are 13 residues in the CDR3. Trimming shortened V by 5 bases and J by 3 bases, and 11 bases separated the two germline ends. Per the germline V gene, CDR1 is SGHVS and CDR2 is FQNEAQ. Study results and caveats: A later analysis revealed that TCR association rates differed between HLA loci, peaking at DRB1 and bottoming out at HLA-C. Reportedly, a later analysis found an Asian-associated ancestry cluster had fewer N-insertions than the roughly 670-donor mean.

This chain links TRBV7-8 with TRBJ2-7; no definite D call. The clonotype was recovered from a woman between 45 and 65 years old in good health and CMV-seronegative. The sequenced sample consisted of PBMCs. The DNA for the CDR3 is TGTGCCAGCAGCCTCTTGACACGCTACGAGCAGTACTTC. It translates to CASSLLTRYEQYF.